This T cell receptor beta chain was recorded in a study of cytomegalovirus exposure and HLA in healthy donors. About the research overall: Drawn from HLA-typed donors, tens of millions of unique TCRs were held in an early data release. General study findings and limits: Earlier results showed most TCR beta V segments being productive about 87% or about 30% of the time. Most CMV-associated TCR beta chains were later found to appear HLA-restricted. Later analysis associated a missense DCLRE1C variant with TCR beta V- and J-gene trimming.

For this clone: Its antigen is still unknown.

This CDR3 contains 14 residues. CDR1 LNHNV and CDR2 YYDKDF come from the germline V gene (reference sequence). The V segment lost 1 base and the J segment 6 bases; nucleotides outside the gene matches: 6. PCR used 60 Vbeta primers and 13 Jbeta primers. Profiling relied on immunoSEQ multiplex PCR, and the TCRdb table lists in-frame clones only, not all of them. The sample holds about 130,000 clones; approximately 78% are singletons and the top ten take over 4.5%. The gene calls are TRBV15 and TRBJ2-7, with TRBD1 matching over 7 bases. The clonotype was recovered from a woman in her forties in good health and CMV-seropositive. The sample was PBMCs. The DNA of the CDR3 is TGTGCCACCAGCAGAGGAGGGGGCTATGGCGAGCAGTACTTC. Translated, it gives CATSRGGGYGEQYF.